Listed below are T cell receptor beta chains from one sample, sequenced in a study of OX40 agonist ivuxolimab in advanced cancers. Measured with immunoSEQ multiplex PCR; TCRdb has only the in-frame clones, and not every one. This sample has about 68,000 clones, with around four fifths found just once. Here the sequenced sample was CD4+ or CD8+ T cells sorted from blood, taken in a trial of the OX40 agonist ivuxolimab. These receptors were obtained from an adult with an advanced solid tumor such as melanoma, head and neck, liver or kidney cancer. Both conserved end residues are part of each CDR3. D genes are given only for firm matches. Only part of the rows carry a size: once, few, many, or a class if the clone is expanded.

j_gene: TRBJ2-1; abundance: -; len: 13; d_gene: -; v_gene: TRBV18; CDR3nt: TGTGCCAGCTCACCAGGCAGTTACAATGAGCAGTTCTTC; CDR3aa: CASSPGSYNEQFF
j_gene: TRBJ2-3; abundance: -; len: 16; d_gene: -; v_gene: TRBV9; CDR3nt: TGTGCCAGCAGCTCTGGGGTTCTAGGGGGCACAGATACGCAGTATTTT; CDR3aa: CASSSGVLGGTDTQYF
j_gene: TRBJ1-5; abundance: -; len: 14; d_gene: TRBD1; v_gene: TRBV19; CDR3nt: TGTGCCAGTAGGGAACGGACAGGAAATCAGCCCCAGCATTTT; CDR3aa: CASRERTGNQPQHF
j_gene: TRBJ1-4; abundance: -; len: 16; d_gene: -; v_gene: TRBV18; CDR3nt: TGTGCCAGCTCACTCGGACGTCTTGCAACTAATGAAAAACTGTTTTTT; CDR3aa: CASSLGRLATNEKLFF
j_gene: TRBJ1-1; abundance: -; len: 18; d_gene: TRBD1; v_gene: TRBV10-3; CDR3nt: TGTGCCATCAGTGCTGCCTTGGGGACAGGGGGCGAGAACACTGAAGCTTTCTTT; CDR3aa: CAISAALGTGGENTEAFF
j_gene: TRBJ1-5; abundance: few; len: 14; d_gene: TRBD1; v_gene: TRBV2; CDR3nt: TGTGCCAGCAGTTGGACAGGGTTAGGTCAGCCCCAGCATTTT; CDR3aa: CASSWTGLGQPQHF
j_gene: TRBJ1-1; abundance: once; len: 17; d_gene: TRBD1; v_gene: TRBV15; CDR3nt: TGTGCCACCAGCAGCTTCATAACAGGGGGCGTGAACACTGAAGCTTTCTTT; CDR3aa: CATSSFITGGVNTEAFF
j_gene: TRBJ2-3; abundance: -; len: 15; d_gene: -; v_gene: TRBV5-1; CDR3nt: TGCGCCAGCAGCTTGGGAGGGGGGGTCACAGATACGCAGTATTTT; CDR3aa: CASSLGGGVTDTQYF
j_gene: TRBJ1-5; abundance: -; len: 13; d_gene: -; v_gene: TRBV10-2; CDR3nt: TGCGCCAGCAGTGAGTCCCCACGGCAGCCCCAGCATTTT; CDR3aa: CASSESPRQPQHF
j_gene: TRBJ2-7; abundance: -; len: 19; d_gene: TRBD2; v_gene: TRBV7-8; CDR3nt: TGTGCCAGCAGCTTAGATCGTTGGACTAGCGGGAGTTCATCCTACGAGCAGTACTTC; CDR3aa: CASSLDRWTSGSSSYEQYF
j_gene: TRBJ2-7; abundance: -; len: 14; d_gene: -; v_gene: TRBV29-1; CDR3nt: TGCAGCGTTTCAGGAGACAGTCTCACCTACGAGCAGTACTTC; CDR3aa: CSVSGDSLTYEQYF
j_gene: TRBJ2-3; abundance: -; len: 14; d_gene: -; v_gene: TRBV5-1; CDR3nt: TGCGCCAGCAGCCCAATCCCCCTCACAGATACGCAGTATTTT; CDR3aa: CASSPIPLTDTQYF
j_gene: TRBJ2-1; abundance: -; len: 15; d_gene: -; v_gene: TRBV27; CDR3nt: TGTGCCAGCACCCAAGGATTGGACCACGAGGGTGAGCAGTTCTTC; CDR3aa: CASTQGLDHEGEQFF
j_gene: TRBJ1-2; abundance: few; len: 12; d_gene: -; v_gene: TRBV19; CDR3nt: TGTGCCAGTAGGGAGAGCGAGTATGGCTACACCTTC; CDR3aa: CASRESEYGYTF
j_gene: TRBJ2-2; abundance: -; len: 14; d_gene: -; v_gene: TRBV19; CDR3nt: TGTGCCAGTAGTCGAATCGGGACAACCGGGGAGCTGTTTTTT; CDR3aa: CASSRIGTTGELFF
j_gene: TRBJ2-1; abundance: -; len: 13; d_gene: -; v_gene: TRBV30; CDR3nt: TGTGCCTGGAGGACAGACCCCTACAATGAGCAGTTCTTC; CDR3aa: CAWRTDPYNEQFF
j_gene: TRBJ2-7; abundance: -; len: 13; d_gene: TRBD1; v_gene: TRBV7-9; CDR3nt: TGTGCCAGCAGCGGACAGGGTGGCCACGAGCAGTACTTC; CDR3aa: CASSGQGGHEQYF
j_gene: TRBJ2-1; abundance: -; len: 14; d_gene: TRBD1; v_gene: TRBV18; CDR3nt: TGTGCCAGCTCATCAGACAGGGATTTCAATGAGCAGTTCTTC; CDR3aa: CASSSDRDFNEQFF
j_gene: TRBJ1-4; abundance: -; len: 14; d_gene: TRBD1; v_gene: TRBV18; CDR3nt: TGTGCCAGCTCACCACCGACAGGGAATGAAAAACTGTTTTTT; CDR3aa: CASSPPTGNEKLFF
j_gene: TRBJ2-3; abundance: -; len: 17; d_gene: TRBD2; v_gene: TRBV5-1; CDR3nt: TGCGCCAGCAGCTTGGGGTGGGGTAGCGGGGGAACAGATACGCAGTATTTT; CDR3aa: CASSLGWGSGGTDTQYF
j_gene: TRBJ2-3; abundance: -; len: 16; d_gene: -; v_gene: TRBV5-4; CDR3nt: TGTGCCAGCAGCTTGGTACAGGCCGGGTGGGCAGATACGCAGTATTTT; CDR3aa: CASSLVQAGWADTQYF
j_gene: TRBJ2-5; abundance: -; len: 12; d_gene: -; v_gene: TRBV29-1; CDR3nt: TGCAGCTATGAAGGCGGGTCAGAGACCCAGTACTTC; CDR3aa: CSYEGGSETQYF
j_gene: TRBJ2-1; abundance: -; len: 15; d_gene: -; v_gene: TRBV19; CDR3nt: TGTGCCAGTAGTAGTACCGGGACAACTCTCCGTGAGCAGTTCTTC; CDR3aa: CASSSTGTTLREQFF
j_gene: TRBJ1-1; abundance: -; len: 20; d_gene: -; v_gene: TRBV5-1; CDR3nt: TGCGCCAGCAGCTTGCTCCTTGGGTGGACTCGTGAAGGAGCGAACACTGAAGCTTTCTTT; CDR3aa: CASSLLLGWTREGANTEAFF
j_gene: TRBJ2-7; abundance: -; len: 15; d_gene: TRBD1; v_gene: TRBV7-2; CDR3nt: TGTGCCAGCAGCTCAACAGGGGGTAGACCCTACGAGCAGTACTTC; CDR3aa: CASSSTGGRPYEQYF
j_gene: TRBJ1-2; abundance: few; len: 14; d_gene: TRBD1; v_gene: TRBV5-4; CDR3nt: TGTGCCAGCAGGGCGGGGACAGAGAACTATGGCTACACCTTC; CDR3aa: CASRAGTENYGYTF
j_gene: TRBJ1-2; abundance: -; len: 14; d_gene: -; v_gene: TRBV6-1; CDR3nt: TGTGCCAGCAGTGAACTCGGCGGCCATGGTGGCTACACCTTC; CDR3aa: CASSELGGHGGYTF
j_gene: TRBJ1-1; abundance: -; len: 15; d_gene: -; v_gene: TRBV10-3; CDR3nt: TGTGCCATCAGTGGCGAAGGAGGAAGGAACACTGAAGCTTTCTTT; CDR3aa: CAISGEGGRNTEAFF
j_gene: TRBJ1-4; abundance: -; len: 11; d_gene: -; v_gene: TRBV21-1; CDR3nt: TGTGCCAGCAGCAAAACTGAAAAACTGTTTTTT; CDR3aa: CASSKTEKLFF
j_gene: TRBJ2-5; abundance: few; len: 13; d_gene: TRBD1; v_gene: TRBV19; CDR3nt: TGTGCCAGTTCGGACAGGGGCGGAGAGACCCAGTACTTC; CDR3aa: CASSDRGGETQYF
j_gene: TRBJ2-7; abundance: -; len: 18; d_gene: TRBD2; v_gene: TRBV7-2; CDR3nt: TGTGCCAGCAGCTTAGAAGTAGCGTCTAGCGGGGGTACCTACGAGCAGTACTTC; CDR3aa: CASSLEVASSGGTYEQYF
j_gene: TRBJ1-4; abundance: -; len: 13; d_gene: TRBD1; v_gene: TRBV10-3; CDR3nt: TGTGCGAACAGGGGGGATGGGAATGAAAAACTGTTTTTT; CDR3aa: CANRGDGNEKLFF
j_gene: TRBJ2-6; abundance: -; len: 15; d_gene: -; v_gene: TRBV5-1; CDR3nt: TGCGCCAGCAGCTTGAGGCTCTCTGGGGCCAACGTCCTGACTTTC; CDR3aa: CASSLRLSGANVLTF
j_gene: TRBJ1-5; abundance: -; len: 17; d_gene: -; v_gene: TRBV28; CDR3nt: TGTGCCAGCAGTTTATCTGGCTGGGGTCGGGGCAATCAGCCCCAGCATTTT; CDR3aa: CASSLSGWGRGNQPQHF
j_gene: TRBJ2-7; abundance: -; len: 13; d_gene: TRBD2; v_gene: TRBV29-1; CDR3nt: TGCAGCGTTGAAGTTGCGGGACTAGGCGAGCAGTACTTC; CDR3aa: CSVEVAGLGEQYF
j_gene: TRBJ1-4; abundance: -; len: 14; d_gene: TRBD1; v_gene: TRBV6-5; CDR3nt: TGTGCCAGCAGTGGGGGACAGCCTAATGAAAAACTGTTTTTT; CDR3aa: CASSGGQPNEKLFF
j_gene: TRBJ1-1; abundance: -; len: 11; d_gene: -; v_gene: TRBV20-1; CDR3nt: TGCAGTGCTAGAGGACAGACTGAAGCTTTCTTT; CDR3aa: CSARGQTEAFF
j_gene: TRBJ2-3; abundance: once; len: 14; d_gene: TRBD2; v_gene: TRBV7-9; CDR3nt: TGTGCCAGCAGCGCCGGGACTAGCGCAGATACGCAGTATTTT; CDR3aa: CASSAGTSADTQYF
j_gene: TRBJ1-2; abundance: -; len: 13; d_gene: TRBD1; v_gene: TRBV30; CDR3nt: TGTGCCTGGAGTGTCGACAGGGCCCTTGGGTACACCTTC; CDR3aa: CAWSVDRALGYTF
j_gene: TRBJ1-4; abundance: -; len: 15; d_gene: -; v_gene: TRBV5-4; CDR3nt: TGTGCCAGCAGCTTGTCAAGTCAGACGAATGAAAAACTGTTTTTT; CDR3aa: CASSLSSQTNEKLFF
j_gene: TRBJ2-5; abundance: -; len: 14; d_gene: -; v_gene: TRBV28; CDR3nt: TGTGCCAGCAGTTCCGGACAGCCCCAAGAGACCCAGTACTTC; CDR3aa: CASSSGQPQETQYF
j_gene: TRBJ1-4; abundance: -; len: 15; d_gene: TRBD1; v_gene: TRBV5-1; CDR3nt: TGCGCCAGCAGCTTGGGGACAGGGGATGGGGAAAAACTGTTTTTT; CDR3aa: CASSLGTGDGEKLFF
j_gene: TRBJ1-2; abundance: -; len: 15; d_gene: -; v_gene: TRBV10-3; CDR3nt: TGTGCCATCAGTGAGTCAGGCAGGGTCTACTATGGCTACACCTTC; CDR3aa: CAISESGRVYYGYTF
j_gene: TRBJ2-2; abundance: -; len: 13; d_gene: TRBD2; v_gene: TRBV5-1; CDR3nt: TGCGCCAGCAGCTGGGAGGGTTCCGGGGAGCTGTTTTTT; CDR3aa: CASSWEGSGELFF
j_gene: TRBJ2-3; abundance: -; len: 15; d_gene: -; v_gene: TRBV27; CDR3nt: TGTGCCAGCAGTGACTTAGCCGGCACCACAGATACGCAGTATTTT; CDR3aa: CASSDLAGTTDTQYF
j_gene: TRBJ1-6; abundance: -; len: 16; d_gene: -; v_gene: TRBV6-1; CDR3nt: TGTGCCAGCAGTGAAGTCTGGACAGTTTTTAATTCACCCCTCCACTTT; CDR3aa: CASSEVWTVFNSPLHF
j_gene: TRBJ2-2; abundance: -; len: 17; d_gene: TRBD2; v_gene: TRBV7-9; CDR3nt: TGTGCCAGCAGCCCCCCAGCGTGGAGCGGGAGCTCCGGGGAGCTGTTTTTT; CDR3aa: CASSPPAWSGSSGELFF
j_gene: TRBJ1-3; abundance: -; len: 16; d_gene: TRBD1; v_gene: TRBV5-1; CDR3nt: TGCGCCAGCAGCTCTGGACAGGGAGGATCTGGAAACACCATATATTTT; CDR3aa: CASSSGQGGSGNTIYF
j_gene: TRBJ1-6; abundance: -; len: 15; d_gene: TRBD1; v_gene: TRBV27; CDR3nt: TGTGCCAGCAGTTTTGGTGCCAGGGGGAAAACACCCCTCCACTTT; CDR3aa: CASSFGARGKTPLHF